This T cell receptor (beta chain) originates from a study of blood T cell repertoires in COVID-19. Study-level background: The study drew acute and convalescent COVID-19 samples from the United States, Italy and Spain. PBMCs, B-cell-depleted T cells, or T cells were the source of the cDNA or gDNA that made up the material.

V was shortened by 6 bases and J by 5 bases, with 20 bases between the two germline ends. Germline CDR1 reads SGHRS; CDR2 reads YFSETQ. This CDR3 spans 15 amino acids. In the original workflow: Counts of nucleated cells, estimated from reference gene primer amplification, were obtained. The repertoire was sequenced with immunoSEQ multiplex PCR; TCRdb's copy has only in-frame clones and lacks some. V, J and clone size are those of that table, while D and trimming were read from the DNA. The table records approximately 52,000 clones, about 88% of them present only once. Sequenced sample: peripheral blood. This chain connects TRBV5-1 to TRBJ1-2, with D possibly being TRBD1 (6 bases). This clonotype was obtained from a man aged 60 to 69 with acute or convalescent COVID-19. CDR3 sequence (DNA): TGCGCCAGCAACCCGACAACGACAGGAGAATATGGCTACACCTTC. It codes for CASNPTTTGEYGYTF.